These 9 T cell receptor beta chains share one sample of origin, sequenced in a study of cytomegalovirus exposure and HLA in healthy donors. 13 Jbeta primers and 60 Vbeta primers were used for the PCR. Profiled with immunoSEQ multiplex PCR; TCRdb holds only in-frame clones, not every one. The sample yields 120,000 or so clones, around 80% seen once. Sequencing was performed on PBMCs. The receptors were gathered from a man aged 25-45 years in good health and CMV-seropositive.

This chain uses TRBV29-1 with TRBJ2-7, with 7 bases identical to TRBD2. The CDR3 extends over 15 amino acids. V was clipped by 3 bases and J by 3 bases; unmatched bases: 11. Germline V gene sequence: CDR1 SQVTM, CDR2 ANQGSEA. CDR3 sequence: CSVEGWGGNDYEQYF. CDR3 coding DNA: TGCAGCGTTGAGGGTTGGGGAGGGAACGACTACGAGCAGTACTTC.

This chain connects TRBV7-9 to TRBJ1-5; D unresolved. The CDR3 totals 12 residues. Trimming cost V 3 bases and J 7 bases, with 7 bases left between them. Germline assignment: CDR1 SEHNR and CDR2 FQNEAQ (reference sequence). As DNA, the CDR3 is TGTGCCAGCAGCTTTCCGGGGCAGCCCCAGCATTTT. This gives the protein CASSFPGQPQHF.

This clone was seen only once. The chain is built from TRBV7-3 and TRBJ2-5; D unclear. The CDR3 covers 13 residues. Germline V CDR1 and CDR2: SGHTA, FQGTGA. The germline V and J ends were trimmed by 4 bases and 5 bases, with 11 bases remaining between them. The CDR3 coding sequence is TGTGCCAGCAGCTCTCAAAGCCGGGAGACCCAGTACTTC. It codes for CASSSQSRETQYF. The full variable domain, in which reference TRBV7-3 and TRBJ2-5 provide the parts outside the CDR3, is GAGVSQTPSNKVTEKGKYVELRCDPISGHTALYWYRQSLGQGPEFLIYFQGTGAADDSGLPNDRFFAVRPEGSVSTLKIQRTERGDSAVYLCASSSQSRETQYFGPGTRLLVL.

The V and J genes are TRBV27 and TRBJ1-4; D might be TRBD1 (5 bases). V was clipped by 8 bases and J by 7 bases, with 17 bases between them. CDR3 length: 14 residues. Germline V gene data show CDR1 as MNHEY and CDR2 as SMNVEV (reference sequence). The CDR3 reads CASRPGQGGEKLFF. The CDR3 region has the DNA TGTGCCAGCCGCCCTGGGCAGGGAGGTGAAAAACTGTTTTTT.

In DNA, the CDR3 is TGTGCCAGCAGTGAACCCGGACGCGGGGGGCTTTACGAGCAGTACTTC. Amino acid sequence: CASSEPGRGGLYEQYF. V and J are TRBV25-1 and TRBJ2-7; 8 positions match TRBD2. Germline loops: CDR1 MGHDK, CDR2 SYGVNS. The CDR3 is 16 amino acids. V dropped 2 bases and J dropped 4; count of bases not matched to a gene: 10.

V gene TRBV9 combines with J gene TRBJ2-3, with 9 bases aligning to TRBD2. J gave up 0 bases and V 1 base, and 6 bases lay outside the gene matches. The CDR3 spans 17 residues. The germline gives CDR1 SGDLS, CDR2 YYNGEE. CDR3 coding DNA: TGTGCCAGCAGCGTAACTAGCGGGTTTACTAGCACAGATACGCAGTATTTT. Residues: CASSVTSGFTSTDTQYF.

V and J are TRBV19 and TRBJ1-5, with a tentative D call TRBD1 (5 bases). The V gene lost 3 bases and the J gene lost 9 bases, with 18 bases spanning the gap. The CDR3 is made up of 15 amino acids. Germline V gives CDR1 LNHDA, CDR2 SQIVND (reference sequence). This CDR3 is CASSIWQGTQGPQHF. CDR3 DNA: TGTGCCAGTAGTATCTGGCAGGGCACCCAGGGGCCCCAGCATTTT.

The rearrangement uses TRBV25-1 and TRBJ2-5, with 7 bases fitting TRBD1. TRBJ2-7 matches the DNA end more closely, so the J call is doubtful. CDR3 length equals 18 residues. CDR1 MGHDK and CDR2 SYGVNS come from the germline V gene. CDR3 region: CASSEYIFSGGSGNEQYF. Written as DNA, the CDR3 is TGTGCCAGCAGTGAATATATTTTCTCAGGGGGTTCCGGTAACGAGCAGTACTTC.

The V call is TRBV27, the J call TRBJ2-7; weak D call: TRBD1 (5 bases). The germline CDR1 and CDR2 sequences are MNHEY and SMNVEV (reference sequence). The CDR3 consists of 13 residues. The germline V and J ends were trimmed by 3 bases and 5 bases, with 11 bases remaining between them. The CDR3 DNA sequence: TGTGCCAGCAGTTTTACAGGCAGGGACGAGCAGTACTTC. Translated, it gives CASSFTGRDEQYF.